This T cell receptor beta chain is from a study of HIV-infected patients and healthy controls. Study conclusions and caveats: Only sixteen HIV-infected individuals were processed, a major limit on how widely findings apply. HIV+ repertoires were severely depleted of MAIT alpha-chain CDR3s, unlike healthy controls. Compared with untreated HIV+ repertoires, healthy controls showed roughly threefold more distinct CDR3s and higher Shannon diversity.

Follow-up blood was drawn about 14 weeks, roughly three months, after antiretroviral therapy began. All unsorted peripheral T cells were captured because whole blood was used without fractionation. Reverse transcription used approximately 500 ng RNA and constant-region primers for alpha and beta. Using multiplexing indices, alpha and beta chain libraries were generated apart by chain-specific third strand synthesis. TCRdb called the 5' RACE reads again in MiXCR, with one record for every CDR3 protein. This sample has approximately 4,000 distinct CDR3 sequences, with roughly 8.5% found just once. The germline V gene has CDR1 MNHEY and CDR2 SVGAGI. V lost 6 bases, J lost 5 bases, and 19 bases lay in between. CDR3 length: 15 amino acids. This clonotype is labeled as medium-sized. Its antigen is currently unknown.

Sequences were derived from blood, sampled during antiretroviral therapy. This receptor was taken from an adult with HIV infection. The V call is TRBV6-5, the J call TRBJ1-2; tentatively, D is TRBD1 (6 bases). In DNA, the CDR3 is TGTGCCAGCAGCACCGATCAGACAGGCTGGTATGGCTACACCTTC. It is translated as CASSTDQTGWYGYTF.